This TCR beta chain came from a study of cytomegalovirus exposure and HLA in healthy donors. About the study: An earlier analysis identified 100 million to 130 million unique TCR beta sequences in about 170 million T cells.

In its sample, this clone was seen once. The antigen remains unidentified. The CDR3 is made up of 17 amino acids. The V gene's germline CDR1 is MGHDK and CDR2 SYGVNS. V lost 5 bases and J lost 0, with 19 bases in between. Findings of the study overall: A later analysis found common viral pathogens apparently linked to several of the most significant clusters. Some TCR beta chains (around 160 of them) were listed as cytomegalovirus-associated. Generally TCR sequences proved uncommon, though certain public TCRs appeared in numerous donors.

The PCR used 60 Vbeta and 13 Jbeta primers. TCRdb's table, derived via immunoSEQ multiplex PCR, lists solely in-frame clones and lacks some. The sample lists some 190,000 clones, around 80% occurring once. The chain recombines TRBV25-1 with TRBJ2-5; D uncertain. The TCR originated in a girl aged 5 to 17 in good health and CMV-seropositive. The sample taken for sequencing was PBMCs. CDR3 amino acids: CASSKPSYRQDQETQYF. DNA of the CDR3: TGTGCCAGCAGTAAGCCCTCCTATCGGCAGGACCAAGAGACCCAGTACTTC.